This TCR beta chain was recorded in a study of molecular identifiers for immune sequencing clone quantification (dated by TCRdb to between 2018 and 2020). Some background on the complete study: In a replicate experiment, RNA from around 18,000 or 91,000 naive CD8 T cells was split into five aliquots, four of which were sequenced. This methods study used CD8 T cells to benchmark TCR RNA copy counting and molecular-identifier clustering-based TCR repertoire sequencing (MIDCIRS). Beyond this particular receptor, the publication reports: The sizes of highly expanded clones could end up underestimated when identical TCR molecules share a barcode. In CMV-specific effector cells, over 97% of molecules were held by clones above 20 RNA copies, whereas under 1% of molecules were held by such clones in naive cells. When barcode sub-clustering was not used, chimeric consensus sequences inflated TCR diversity, with chimeras reaching as high as 47%. Naive libraries contained spiked-in Jurkat TCR RNA (around ten copies' worth), which is not part of the donor repertoire. Modeling gave about 3.2 recovered TCR RNA copies per cell versus around 10 by digital PCR, implying roughly 29% capture efficiency. Spiked-in Jurkat TCR RNA equal to a single cell's worth was reported to be detectable even within 1,100,000 naive CD8 T cells.

Naive CD8 T cell libraries were made from roughly 20,000 to 1,000,000 sorted cells using 10%, 30% or 50% of purified RNA. Naive CD8 T cells were FACS-sorted as CD8+CD4-CCR7+CD45RA+ on a BD FACSAria II into RLT Plus buffer. Approximately nine TCR copies' worth of Jurkat RNA were spiked into roughly 20,000-1,000,000 naive CD8 T cell samples to test detection sensitivity. Enrichment of CD8 T cells was done with RosetteSep CD8+ T Cell Enrichment Cocktail plus Ficoll-Paque, and ACK red cell lysis came afterward. Libraries were made using PCR. The listed sequencing device is NextSeq 500. Bulk TCR libraries were generated as previously described, with the TCR primers listed in Table S5 used. Total RNA was purified with the Qiagen AllPrep DNA/RNA kit. Before analysis, reads from multiple sequencing runs of the same library were pooled. Under the source paper's analysis protocol: Reads were retained only if their TCR constant sequence matched exactly, and those retained reads were trimmed to 150 nt and grouped according to their 12-nt molecular barcodes. Reads inside each barcode group were sub-clustered using a 15% Levenshtein threshold, and a quality-weighted consensus sequence was constructed for each RNA molecule. Non-functional sequences were removed, as were lower-count sequences one edit away from another. Based on fitting two negative binomial distributions, any barcode sub-cluster with under 20% of the maximum read count was discarded. TCRdb reprocessed the public reads (quality trimming at Q25 with fastp, clone calling with MiXCR) and kept in-frame beta chains. Each CDR3 protein appears once, grouped with its most common genes and DNA. TCRdb, rather than the study authors, made the V and J calls. The sample profile shows roughly 630,000 distinct CDR3 sequences; around 25% of them were found once. Of the sample, 0.78% is held by the ten largest clones.

Measured from the cysteine to the phenylalanine, the CDR3 is 16 residues long. The kept DNA is CDR3 alone, 48 bases in frame from the first base. According to the germline V gene, CDR1 reads MNHNS and CDR2 reads SASEGT. V loses 8 bases of germline sequence and J loses 3 bases, and the interval between the two ends is 22 bases. This clonotype was seen only a few times. Its antigen remains undetermined. No much larger clone is present one base from it, and per-base qualities are unavailable. Source material: naive CD8+ T cells from blood, with Jurkat cell RNA spiked in. The intended sense of this specimen's cell subset or site label: FACS-sorted CD8+CD4-CCR7+CD45RA+ naive T cells. The sequence came from a human donor in good health. Some libraries in this study had Jurkat cell RNA spiked in. Recombination connected TRBV6-1 to TRBJ1-2; possibly the D gene is TRBD1, per 6 matching bases. The DNA sequence reads TGTGCCAGCGTGGAAGCCCACACGCACAGGGACTATGGCTACACCTTC. Its protein product is CASVEAHTHRDYGYTF.